This is a list of T cell receptor beta chains from one sample in a study of blood T cell repertoires in COVID-19. Some clones are missing from TCRdb's copy, which holds only in-frame ones; the method was immunoSEQ multiplex PCR. The table records 300,000 to 400,000 clones, about 87% of them present only once. The sequenced material came from peripheral blood. The receptors were sampled from a human donor in a cohort sampled during active COVID-19. Both conserved end residues are part of each CDR3. Fields, in order: J gene, V gene, CDR3 protein.

>TRBJ2-1|TRBV7-2
CASSFLAGSYNEQFF
>TRBJ1-6|TRBV5-6
CASTATGDRSPLHF
>TRBJ2-3|TRBV5-6
CASSGTSGHTQYF
>TRBJ1-5|TRBV3-1/TRBV3-2
CASSQGRGFNQPQHF
>TRBJ2-7|TRBV10-3
CAISEVDRGYEQYF
>TRBJ2-7|TRBV28
CASSPLWVGGGGEQYF
>TRBJ2-2|TRBV5-4
CASSRPNDRAGTGELFF
>TRBJ1-1|TRBV4-1
CASSSRGGRNTEAFF
>TRBJ1-2|TRBV30
CAWSVKGQYYGYTF
>TRBJ2-5|TRBV28
CASSLNWGEETQYF
>TRBJ2-1|TRBV5-1
CASSSRGRGYNEQFF
>TRBJ2-3|TRBV5-1
CASSSDGTGTDTQYF
>TRBJ1-1|TRBV19
CASSKRKQTNMNTEAFF
>TRBJ2-3|TRBV4-1
CASSQGLRRGGTDTQYF
>TRBJ1-6|TRBV15
CATSSRSSYNSPLHF
>TRBJ1-5|TRBV19
CASSRQGRENQPQHF
>TRBJ2-1|TRBV5-6
CASSNLDSGRYNEQFF
>TRBJ2-7|TRBV7-6
CASSRRWGQGYEQYF
>TRBJ1-6|TRBV19
CASSIATGKISPLHF
>TRBJ1-1|TRBV5-6
CASSLAGTASTEAFF